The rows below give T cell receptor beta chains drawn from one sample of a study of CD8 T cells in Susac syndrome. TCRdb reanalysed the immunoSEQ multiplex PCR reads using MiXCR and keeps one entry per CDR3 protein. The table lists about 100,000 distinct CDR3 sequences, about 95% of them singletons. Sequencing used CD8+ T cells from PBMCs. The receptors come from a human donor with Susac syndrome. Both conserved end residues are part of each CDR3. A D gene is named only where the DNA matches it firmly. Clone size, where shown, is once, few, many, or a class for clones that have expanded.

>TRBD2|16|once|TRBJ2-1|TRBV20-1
CSATSGLAGGGNEQFF
TGCAGTGCTACGTCGGGACTAGCGGGAGGGGGCAATGAGCAGTTCTTC
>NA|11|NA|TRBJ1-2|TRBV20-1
CSAREQKGYTF
TGCAGTGCTAGAGAACAAAAAGGCTACACCTTC
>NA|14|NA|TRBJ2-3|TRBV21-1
CASSSDRSTDTQYF
TGTGCCAGCAGCAGCGACAGAAGCACAGATACGCAGTATTTT
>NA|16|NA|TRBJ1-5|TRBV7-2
CASSLEAGYRNQPQHF
TGTGCCAGCAGCTTGGAAGCGGGGTATCGCAATCAGCCCCAGCATTTT
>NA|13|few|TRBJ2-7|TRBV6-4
CASSEGAATEQYF
TGTGCCAGCAGTGAAGGGGCAGCTACGGAGCAGTACTTC
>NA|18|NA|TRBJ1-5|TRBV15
CATSSHGGGGAGNQPQHF
TGTGCCACCAGCAGTCACGGAGGGGGGGGCGCGGGCAATCAGCCCCAGCATTTT
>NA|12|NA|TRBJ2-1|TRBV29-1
CSIHLTYNEQFF
TGCAGCATCCACCTAACCTACAATGAGCAGTTCTTC
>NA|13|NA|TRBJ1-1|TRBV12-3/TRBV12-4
CASSLHGNTEAFF
TGTGCCAGCAGTTTGCACGGGAACACTGAAGCTTTCTTT
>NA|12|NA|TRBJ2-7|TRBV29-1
CSVLGQFGEQYF
TGCAGCGTCCTCGGACAGTTCGGCGAGCAGTACTTC
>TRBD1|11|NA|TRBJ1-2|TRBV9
CASSGGTEQTF
TGTGCCAGCAGCGGTGGGACAGAACAGACCTTC
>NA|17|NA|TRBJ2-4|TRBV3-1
CASSQGVADLAKNIQYF
TGTGCCAGCAGCCAAGGGGTGGCTGACTTAGCCAAAAACATTCAGTACTTC
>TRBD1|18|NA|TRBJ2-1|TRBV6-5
CASSYPVSGTGETNEQFF
TGTGCCAGCAGTTACCCCGTTTCCGGGACAGGGGAGACCAATGAGCAGTTCTTC
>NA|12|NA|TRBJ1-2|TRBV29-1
CSVDWGTYGYTF
TGCAGCGTTGACTGGGGGACCTATGGCTACACCTTC